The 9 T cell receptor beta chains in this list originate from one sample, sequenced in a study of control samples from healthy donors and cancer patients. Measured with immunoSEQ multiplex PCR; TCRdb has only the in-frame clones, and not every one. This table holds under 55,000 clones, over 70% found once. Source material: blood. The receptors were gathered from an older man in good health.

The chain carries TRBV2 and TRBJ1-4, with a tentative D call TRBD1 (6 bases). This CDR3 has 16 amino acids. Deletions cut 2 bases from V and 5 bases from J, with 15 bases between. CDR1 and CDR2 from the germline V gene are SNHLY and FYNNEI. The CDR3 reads CASSEQGHWGNEKLFF. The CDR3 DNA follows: TGTGCCAGCAGTGAACAGGGACATTGGGGAAATGAAAAACTGTTTTTT.

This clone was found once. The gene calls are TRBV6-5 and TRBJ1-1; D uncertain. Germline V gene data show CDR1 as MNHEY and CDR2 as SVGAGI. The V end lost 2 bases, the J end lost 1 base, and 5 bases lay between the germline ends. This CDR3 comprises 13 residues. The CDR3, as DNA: TGTGCCAGCAGTTACGGGCGGAACACTGAAGCTTTCTTT. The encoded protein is CASSYGRNTEAFF.

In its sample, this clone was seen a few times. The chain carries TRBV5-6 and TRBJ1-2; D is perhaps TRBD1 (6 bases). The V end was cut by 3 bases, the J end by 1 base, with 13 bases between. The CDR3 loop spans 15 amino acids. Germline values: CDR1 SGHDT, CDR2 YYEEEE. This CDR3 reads CASSWGRGRNYGYTF. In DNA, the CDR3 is TGTGCCAGCAGCTGGGGGCGGGGACGTAACTATGGCTACACCTTC.

Written as DNA, the CDR3 is TGTGCCAGCAGACGCGACAGGAGAGGGCAAGAGACCCAGTACTTC. Its protein is CASRRDRRGQETQYF. The V call is TRBV6-6, the J call TRBJ2-5, with D perhaps TRBD1 (6 bases). Germline V CDR1 and CDR2: MNHNY, SVGAGI (reference sequence). The CDR3 contains 15 residues. V lost 6 bases and J lost 2, with 16 bases in between.

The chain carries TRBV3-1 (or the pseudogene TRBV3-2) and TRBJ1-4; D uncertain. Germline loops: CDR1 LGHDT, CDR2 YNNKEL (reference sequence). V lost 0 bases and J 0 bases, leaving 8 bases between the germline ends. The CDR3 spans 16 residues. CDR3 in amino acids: CASSQDKTATNEKLFF. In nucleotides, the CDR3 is TGTGCCAGCAGCCAAGATAAAACAGCAACTAATGAAAAACTGTTTTTT.

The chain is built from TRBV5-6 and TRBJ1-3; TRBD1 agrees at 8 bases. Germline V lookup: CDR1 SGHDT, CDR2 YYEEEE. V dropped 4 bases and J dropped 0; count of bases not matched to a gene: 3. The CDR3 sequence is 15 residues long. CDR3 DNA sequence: TGTGCCAGCAGCGCTGACAGGGGCTCTGGAAACACCATATATTTT. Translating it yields CASSADRGSGNTIYF.

CDR3 nucleotide sequence: TGTGCCAGCAGCCTCGCCGAACCCGGGGAGCTGTTTTTT. It specifies CASSLAEPGELFF. The chain joins TRBV2 to TRBJ2-2; no clear D gene. V lost 6 bases and J lost 6, with 11 bases in between. The germline gives CDR1 SNHLY, CDR2 FYNNEI. The CDR3 consists of 13 residues.

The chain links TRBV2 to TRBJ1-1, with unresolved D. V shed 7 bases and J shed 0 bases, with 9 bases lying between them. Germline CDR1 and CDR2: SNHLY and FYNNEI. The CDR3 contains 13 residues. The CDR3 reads CASNEVLNTEAFF. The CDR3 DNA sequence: TGTGCCAGCAATGAGGTTTTGAACACTGAAGCTTTCTTT.

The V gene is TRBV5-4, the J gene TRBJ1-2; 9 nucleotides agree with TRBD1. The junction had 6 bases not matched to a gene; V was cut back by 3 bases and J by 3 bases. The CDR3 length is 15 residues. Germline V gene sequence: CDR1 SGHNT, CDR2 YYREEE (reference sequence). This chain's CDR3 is CASSSTGQGHYGYTF. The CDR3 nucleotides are TGTGCCAGCAGCTCTACGGGACAGGGCCACTATGGCTACACCTTC.